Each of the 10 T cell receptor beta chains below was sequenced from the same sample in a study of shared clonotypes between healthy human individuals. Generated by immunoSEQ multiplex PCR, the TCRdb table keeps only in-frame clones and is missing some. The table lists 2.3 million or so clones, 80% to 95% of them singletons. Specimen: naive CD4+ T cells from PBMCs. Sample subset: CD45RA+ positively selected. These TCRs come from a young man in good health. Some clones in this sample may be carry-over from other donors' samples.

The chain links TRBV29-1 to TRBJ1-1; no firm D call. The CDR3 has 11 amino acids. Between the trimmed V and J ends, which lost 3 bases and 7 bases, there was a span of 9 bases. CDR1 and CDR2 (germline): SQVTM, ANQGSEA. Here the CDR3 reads CSVDAGFEAFF. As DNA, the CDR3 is TGCAGCGTTGACGCGGGATTTGAAGCTTTCTTT.

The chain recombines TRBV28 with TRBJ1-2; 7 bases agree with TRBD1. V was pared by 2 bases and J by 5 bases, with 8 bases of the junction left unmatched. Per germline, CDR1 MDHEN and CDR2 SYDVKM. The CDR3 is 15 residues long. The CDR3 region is CASSLPQGNEYGYTF. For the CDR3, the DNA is TGTGCCAGCAGTTTACCACAGGGGAACGAATATGGCTACACCTTC.

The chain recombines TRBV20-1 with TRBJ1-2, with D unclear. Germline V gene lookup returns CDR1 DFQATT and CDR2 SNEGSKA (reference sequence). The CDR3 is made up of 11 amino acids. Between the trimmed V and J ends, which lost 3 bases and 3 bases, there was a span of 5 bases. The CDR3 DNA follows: TGCAGTGCTAGGTCGTACTATGGCTACACCTTC. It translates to CSARSYYGYTF.

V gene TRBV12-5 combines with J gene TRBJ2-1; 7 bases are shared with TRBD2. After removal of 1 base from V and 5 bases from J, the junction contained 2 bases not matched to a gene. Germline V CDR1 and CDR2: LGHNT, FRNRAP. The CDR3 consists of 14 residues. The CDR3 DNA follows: TGTGCTAGTGGTTTGGACGGGGGGAACAATGAGCAGTTCTTC. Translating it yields CASGLDGGNNEQFF.

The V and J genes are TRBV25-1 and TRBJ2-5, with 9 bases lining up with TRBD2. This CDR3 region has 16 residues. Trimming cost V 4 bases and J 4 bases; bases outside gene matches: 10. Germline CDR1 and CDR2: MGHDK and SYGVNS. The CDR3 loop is CASSGTAGTSRETQYF. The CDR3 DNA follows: TGTGCCAGCAGTGGGACCGCCGGGACTAGCAGAGAGACCCAGTACTTC. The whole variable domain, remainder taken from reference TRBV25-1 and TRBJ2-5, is EADIYQTPRYLVIGTGKKITLECSQTMGHDKMYWYQQDPGMELHLIHYSYGVNSTEKGDLSSESTVSRIRTEHFPLTLESARPSHTSQYLCASSGTAGTSRETQYFGPGTRLLVL.

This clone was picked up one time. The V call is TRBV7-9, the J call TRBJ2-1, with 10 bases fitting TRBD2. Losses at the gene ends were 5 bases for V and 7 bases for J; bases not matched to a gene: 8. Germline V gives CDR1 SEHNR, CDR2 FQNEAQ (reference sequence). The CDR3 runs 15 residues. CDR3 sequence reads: CASSPSGRGGNEQFF. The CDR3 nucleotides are TGTGCCAGCAGCCCAAGCGGGAGGGGAGGGAATGAGCAGTTCTTC.

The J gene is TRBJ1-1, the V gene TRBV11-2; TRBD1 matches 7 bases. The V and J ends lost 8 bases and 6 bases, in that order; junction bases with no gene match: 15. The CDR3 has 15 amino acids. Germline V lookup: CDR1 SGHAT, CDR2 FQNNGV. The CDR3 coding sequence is TGTGCCAGCCGCTCGACAGGGCCTAGAAGGGCTGAAGCTTTCTTT. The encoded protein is CASRSTGPRRAEAFF.

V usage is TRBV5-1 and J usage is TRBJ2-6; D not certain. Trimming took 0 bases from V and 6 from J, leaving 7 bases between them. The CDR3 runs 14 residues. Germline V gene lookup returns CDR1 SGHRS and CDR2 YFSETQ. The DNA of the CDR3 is TGCGCCAGCAGCTTGGTGGGTGAGGCCAACGTCCTGACTTTC. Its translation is CASSLVGEANVLTF.

The DNA of the CDR3 is TGTGCCAGCTCACTTCGGGGAGCCAAAAACATTCAGTACTTC. This sequence encodes CASSLRGAKNIQYF. This rearrangement joins TRBV18 to TRBJ2-4; tentative D call: TRBD2 (5 bases). The CDR3 sequence is 14 residues long. Germline V gives CDR1 KGHSH, CDR2 LQKENI. Trimming stripped 4 bases from V and 0 bases from J, with 7 bases between.

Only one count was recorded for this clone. This chain's CDR3 is CASSDLRSYNEQFF. The DNA of the CDR3 is TGTGCCAGCAGCGACTTGAGATCCTACAATGAGCAGTTCTTC. The chain uses TRBV6-1 and TRBJ2-1; no firm D call. The CDR3 has 14 residues. The V gene's germline CDR1 is MNHNS and CDR2 SASEGT. V lost 6 bases to trimming and J lost 1 base, with 10 bases between them.